This T cell receptor (beta chain) was captured by sequencing in a study of early T cells in non-severe SARS-CoV-2 infection. Looking at the study overall: Sequencing input comprised bulk RNA from unsorted whole blood; chain pairing was not available. General observations from the study: Comparison of clonotypes with VDJdb favored anti-spike CD8 responses while missing private and CD4 specificities.

Researchers tagged individual cDNA molecules with unique molecular identifiers. One entry per CDR3 protein, called by TCRdb with MiXCR from the 5' RACE reads. This sample yields tens of thousands of distinct CDR3 sequences, of which roughly 15% are seen a single time; roughly an eighth belongs to the top ten. In the case of this clonotype: Its specificity is unknown.

The clonotype was recovered from an adult who was a healthcare worker with PCR-confirmed SARS-CoV-2 infection or an uninfected control (not recorded which). The source material was whole blood.

CDR3 sequence: CASSLERLAGGYNEQFF. The CDR3 DNA is TGTGCCAGCAGCTTGGAACGACTAGCGGGGGGATACAATGAGCAGTTCTTC. This rearrangement joins TRBV7-8 to TRBJ2-1, with 13 bases matching TRBD2. The V segment lost 3 bases and the J segment 4 bases; nucleotides outside the gene matches: 6. The CDR3 is 17 amino acids. Germline V gene data show CDR1 as SGHVS and CDR2 as FQNEAQ.